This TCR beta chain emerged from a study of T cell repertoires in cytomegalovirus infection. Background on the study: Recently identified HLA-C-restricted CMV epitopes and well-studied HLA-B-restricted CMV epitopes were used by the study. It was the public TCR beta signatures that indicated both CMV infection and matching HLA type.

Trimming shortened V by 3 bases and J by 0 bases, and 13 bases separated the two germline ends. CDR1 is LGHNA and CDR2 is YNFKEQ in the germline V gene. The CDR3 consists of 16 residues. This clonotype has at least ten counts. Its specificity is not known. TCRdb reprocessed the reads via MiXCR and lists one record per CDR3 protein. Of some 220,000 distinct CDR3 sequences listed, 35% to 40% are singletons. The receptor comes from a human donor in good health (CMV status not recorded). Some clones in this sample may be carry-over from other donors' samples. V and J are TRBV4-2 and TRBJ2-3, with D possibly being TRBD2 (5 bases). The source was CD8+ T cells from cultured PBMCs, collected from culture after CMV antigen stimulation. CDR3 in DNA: TGTGCCAGCAGCCAGAGGACTGGCTTTAGCACAGATACGCAGTATTTT. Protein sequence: CASSQRTGFSTDTQYF.